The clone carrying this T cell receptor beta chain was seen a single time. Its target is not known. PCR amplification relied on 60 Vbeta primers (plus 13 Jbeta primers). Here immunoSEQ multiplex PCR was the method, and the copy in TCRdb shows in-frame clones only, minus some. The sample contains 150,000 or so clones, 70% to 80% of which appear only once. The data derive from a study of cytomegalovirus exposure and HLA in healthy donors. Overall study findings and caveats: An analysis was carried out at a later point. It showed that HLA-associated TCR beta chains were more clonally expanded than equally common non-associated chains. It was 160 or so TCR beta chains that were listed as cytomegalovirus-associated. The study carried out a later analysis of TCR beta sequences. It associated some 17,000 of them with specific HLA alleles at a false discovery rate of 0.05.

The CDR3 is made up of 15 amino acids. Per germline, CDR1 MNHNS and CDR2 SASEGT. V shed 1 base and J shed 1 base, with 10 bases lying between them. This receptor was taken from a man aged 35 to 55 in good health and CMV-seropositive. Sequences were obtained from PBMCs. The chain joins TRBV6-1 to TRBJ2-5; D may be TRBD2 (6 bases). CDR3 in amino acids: CASSEGGVSQETQYF. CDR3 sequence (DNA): TGTGCCAGCAGTGAAGGGGGGGTCAGCCAAGAGACCCAGTACTTC.